This TCR beta chain was captured in a study of T cell changes during pregnancy in multiple sclerosis. Germline CDR1 SEHNR, CDR2 FQNEAQ (reference sequence). V gave up 9 bases and J gave up 4 bases, with 7 bases separating them. There are 12 residues in the CDR3. Sequenced by immunoSEQ multiplex PCR; TCRdb stores in-frame clones only, minus some. The data hold some 53,000 clones, with around 92% observed a single time. The clonotype was recovered from a female donor with multiple sclerosis, enrolled in a pregnancy study. The source material was CD4+ T cells from peripheral blood mononuclear cells, sampled in the third trimester of pregnancy. V gene TRBV7-9 combines with J gene TRBJ1-6; maybe TRBD1 (6 bases). CDR3 nucleotides: TGTGCCAGTGGACAGTATAATTCACCCCTCCACTTT. Encoded protein: CASGQYNSPLHF.